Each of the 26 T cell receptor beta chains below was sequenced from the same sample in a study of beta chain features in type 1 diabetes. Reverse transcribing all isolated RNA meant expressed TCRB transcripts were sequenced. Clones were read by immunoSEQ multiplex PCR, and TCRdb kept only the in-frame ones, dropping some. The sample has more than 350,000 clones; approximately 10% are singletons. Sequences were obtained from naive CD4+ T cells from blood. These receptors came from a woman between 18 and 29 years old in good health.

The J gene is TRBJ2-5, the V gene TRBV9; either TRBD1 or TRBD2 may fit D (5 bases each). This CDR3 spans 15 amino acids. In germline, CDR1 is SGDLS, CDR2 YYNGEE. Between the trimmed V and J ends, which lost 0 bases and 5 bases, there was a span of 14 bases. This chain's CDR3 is CASSVASGAGETQYF. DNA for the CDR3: TGTGCCAGCAGCGTAGCTTCCGGGGCCGGGGAGACCCAGTACTTC.

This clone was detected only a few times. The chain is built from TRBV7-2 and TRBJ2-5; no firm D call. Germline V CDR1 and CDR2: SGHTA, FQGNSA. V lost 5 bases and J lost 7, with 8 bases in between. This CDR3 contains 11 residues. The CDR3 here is CASSHVGTQYF. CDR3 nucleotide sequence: TGTGCCAGCAGCCACGTGGGGACCCAGTACTTC.

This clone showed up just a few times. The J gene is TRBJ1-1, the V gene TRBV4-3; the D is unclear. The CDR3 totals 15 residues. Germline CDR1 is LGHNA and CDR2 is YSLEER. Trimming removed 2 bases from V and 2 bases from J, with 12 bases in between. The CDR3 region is CASSQFTSFNTEAFF. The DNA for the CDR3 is TGCGCCAGCAGCCAATTTACCAGTTTCAACACTGAAGCTTTCTTT.

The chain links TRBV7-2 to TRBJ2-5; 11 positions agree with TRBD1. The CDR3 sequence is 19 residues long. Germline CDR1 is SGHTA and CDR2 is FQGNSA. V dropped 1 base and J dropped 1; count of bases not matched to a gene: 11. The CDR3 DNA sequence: TGTGCCAGCAGCTTAGTGAGGACAGGGGGCGCGTGGATCCAAGAGACCCAGTACTTC. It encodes CASSLVRTGGAWIQETQYF.

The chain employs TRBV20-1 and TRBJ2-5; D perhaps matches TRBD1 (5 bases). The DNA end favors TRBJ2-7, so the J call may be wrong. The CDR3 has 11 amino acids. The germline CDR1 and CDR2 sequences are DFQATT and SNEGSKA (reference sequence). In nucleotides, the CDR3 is TGCAGTGCCCGCGCAGGGTACGAGCAGTACTTC. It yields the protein CSARAGYEQYF.

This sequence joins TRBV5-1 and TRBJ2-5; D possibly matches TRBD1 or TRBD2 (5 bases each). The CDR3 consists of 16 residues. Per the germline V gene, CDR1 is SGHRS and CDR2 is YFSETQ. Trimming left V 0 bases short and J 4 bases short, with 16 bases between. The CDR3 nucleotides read TGCGCCAGCAGCTTGGACTTAGGGACGCTCACAGAGACCCAGTACTTC. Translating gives CASSLDLGTLTETQYF.

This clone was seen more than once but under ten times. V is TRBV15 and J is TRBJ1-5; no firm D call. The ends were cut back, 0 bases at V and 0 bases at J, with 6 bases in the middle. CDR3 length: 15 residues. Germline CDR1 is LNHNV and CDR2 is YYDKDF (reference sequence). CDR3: CATSRDKGSNQPQHF. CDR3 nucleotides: TGTGCCACCAGCAGAGATAAGGGTAGCAATCAGCCCCAGCATTTT. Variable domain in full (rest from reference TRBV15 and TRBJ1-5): DAMVIQNPRYQVTQFGKPVTLSCSQTLNHNVMYWYQQKSSQAPKLLFHYYDKDFNNEADTPDNFQSRRPNTSFCFLDIRSPGLGDTAMYLCATSRDKGSNQPQHFGDGTRLSIL.

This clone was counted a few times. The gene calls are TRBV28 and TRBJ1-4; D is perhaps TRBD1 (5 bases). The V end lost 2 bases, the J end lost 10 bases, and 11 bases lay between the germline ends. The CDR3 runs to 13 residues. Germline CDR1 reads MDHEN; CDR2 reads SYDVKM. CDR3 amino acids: CASSLGGTGKLFF. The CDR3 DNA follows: TGTGCCAGCAGTTTAGGGGGGACCGGAAAACTGTTTTTT. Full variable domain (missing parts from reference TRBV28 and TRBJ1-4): DVKVTQSSRYLVKRTGEKVFLECVQDMDHENMFWYRQDPGLGLRLIYFSYDVKMKEKGDIPEGYSVSREKKERFSLILESASTNQTSMYLCASSLGGTGKLFFGSGTQLSVL.

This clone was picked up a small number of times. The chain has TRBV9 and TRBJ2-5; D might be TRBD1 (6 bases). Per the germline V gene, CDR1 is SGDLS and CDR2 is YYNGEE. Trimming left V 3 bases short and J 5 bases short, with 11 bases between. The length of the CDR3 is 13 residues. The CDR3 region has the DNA TGTGCCAGCAGCGCACAGGGTACTGAGACCCAGTACTTC. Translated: CASSAQGTETQYF.

CDR3 loop: CASSTDRGAYNEQFF. In DNA form, the CDR3 reads TGTGCCAGCAGCACCGACAGGGGTGCCTACAATGAGCAGTTCTTC. J is TRBJ2-1 and V is TRBV6-5, with TRBD1 matching over 8 bases. Germline CDR1 is MNHEY and CDR2 is SVGAGI. The CDR3 spans 15 residues. V shed 6 bases and J 2 bases; nucleotides not matched to a gene: 6.

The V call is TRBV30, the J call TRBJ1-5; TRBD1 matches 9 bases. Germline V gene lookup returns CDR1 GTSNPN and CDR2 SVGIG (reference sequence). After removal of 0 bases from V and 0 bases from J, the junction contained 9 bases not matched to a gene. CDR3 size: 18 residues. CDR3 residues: CAWSVGRTGAYSNQPQHF. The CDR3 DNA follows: TGTGCCTGGAGTGTAGGTCGGACAGGGGCCTATAGCAATCAGCCCCAGCATTTT.

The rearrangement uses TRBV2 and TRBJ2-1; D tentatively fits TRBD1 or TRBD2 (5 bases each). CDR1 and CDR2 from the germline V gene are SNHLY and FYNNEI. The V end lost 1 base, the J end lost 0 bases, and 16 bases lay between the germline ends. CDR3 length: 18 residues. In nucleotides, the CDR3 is TGTGCCAGCAGTGAAGGAGGGGCTCGAGCGGACTCCTACAATGAGCAGTTCTTC. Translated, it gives CASSEGGARADSYNEQFF. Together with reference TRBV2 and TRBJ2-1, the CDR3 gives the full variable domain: EPEVTQTPSHQVTQMGQEVILRCVPISNHLYFYWYRQILGQKVEFLVSFYNNEISEKSEIFDDQFSVERPDGSNFTLKIRSTKLEDSAMYFCASSEGGARADSYNEQFFGPGTRLTVL.

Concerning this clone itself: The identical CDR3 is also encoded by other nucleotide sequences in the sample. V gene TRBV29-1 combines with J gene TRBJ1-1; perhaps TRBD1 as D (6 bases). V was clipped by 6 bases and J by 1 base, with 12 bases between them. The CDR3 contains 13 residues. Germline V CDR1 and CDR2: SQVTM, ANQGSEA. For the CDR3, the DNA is TGCAGCGTAGAGATGGACAGGAACACTGAAGCTTTCTTT. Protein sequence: CSVEMDRNTEAFF.

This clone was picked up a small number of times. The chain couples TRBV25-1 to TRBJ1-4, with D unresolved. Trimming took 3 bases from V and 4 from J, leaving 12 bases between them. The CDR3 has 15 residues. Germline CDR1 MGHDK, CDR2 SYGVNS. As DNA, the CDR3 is TGTGCCAGCAGTGAGGTAAAGGGATTTAATGAAAAACTGTTTTTT. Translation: CASSEVKGFNEKLFF.

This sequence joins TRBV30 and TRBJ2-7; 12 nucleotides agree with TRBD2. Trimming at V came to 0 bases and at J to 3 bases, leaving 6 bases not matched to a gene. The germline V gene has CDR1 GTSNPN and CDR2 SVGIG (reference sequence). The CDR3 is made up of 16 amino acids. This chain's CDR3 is CAWSVSRTSGIYEQYF. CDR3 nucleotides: TGTGCCTGGAGTGTATCCCGGACTAGCGGGATCTACGAGCAGTACTTC.

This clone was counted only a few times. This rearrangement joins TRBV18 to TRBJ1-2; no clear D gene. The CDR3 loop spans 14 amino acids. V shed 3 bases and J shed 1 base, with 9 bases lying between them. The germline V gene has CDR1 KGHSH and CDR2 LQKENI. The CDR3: CASSPRTLNYGYTF. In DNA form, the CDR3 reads TGTGCCAGCTCACCCCGGACCCTTAACTATGGCTACACCTTC.

DNA of the CDR3: TGTGCCAGCAGCCGGGACAGGAGTCATGGCTACACCTTC. Its translation is CASSRDRSHGYTF. This chain joins TRBV28 and TRBJ1-2; TRBD1 agrees at 8 bases. Germline CDR1 MDHEN, CDR2 SYDVKM. V shed 6 bases, J shed 6 bases, and the junction held 6 bases outside the gene matches. The CDR3 covers 13 residues.

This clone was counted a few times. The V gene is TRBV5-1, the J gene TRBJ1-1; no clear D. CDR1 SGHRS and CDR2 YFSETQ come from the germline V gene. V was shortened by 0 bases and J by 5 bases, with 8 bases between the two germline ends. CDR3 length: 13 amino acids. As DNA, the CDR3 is TGCGCCAGCAGCTTGGAGTCAAGGACTGAAGCTTTCTTT. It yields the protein CASSLESRTEAFF.

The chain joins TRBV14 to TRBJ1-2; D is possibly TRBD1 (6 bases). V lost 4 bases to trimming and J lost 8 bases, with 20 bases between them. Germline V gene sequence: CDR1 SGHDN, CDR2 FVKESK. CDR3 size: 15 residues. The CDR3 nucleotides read TGTGCCAGCAGCCGCCCACAAGCAGGGGCCGGGGGCTACACCTTC. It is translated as CASSRPQAGAGGYTF. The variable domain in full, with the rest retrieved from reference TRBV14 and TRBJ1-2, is EAGVTQFPSHSVIEKGQTVTLRCDPISGHDNLYWYRRVMGKEIKFLLHFVKESKQDESGMPNNRFLAERTGGTYSTLKVQPAELEDSGVYFCASSRPQAGAGGYTFGSGTRLTVV.

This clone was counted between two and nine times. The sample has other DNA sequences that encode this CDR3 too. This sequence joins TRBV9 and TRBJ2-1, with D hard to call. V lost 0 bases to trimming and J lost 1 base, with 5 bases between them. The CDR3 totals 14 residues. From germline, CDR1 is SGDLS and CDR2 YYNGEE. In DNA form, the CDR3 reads TGTGCCAGCAGCGTAGATGGGTCCTACAATGAGCAGTTCTTC. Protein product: CASSVDGSYNEQFF.

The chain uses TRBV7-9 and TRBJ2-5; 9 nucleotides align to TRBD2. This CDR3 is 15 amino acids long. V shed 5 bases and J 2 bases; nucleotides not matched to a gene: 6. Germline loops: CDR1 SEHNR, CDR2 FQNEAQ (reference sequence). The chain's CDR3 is CASSKLAGVQETQYF. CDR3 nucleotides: TGTGCCAGCAGCAAACTAGCGGGCGTACAAGAGACCCAGTACTTC.

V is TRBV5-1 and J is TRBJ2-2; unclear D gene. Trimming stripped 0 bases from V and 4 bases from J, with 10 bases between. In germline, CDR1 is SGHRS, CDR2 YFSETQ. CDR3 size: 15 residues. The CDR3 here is CASSLGNVFTGELFF. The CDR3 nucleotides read TGCGCCAGCAGCTTGGGTAACGTTTTCACCGGGGAGCTGTTTTTT.

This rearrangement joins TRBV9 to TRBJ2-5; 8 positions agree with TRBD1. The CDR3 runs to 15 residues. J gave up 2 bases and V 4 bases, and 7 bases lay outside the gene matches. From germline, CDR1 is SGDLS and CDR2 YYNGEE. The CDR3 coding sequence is TGTGCCAGCAGCCACAGGGGGGACAGGCAAGAGACCCAGTACTTC. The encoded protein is CASSHRGDRQETQYF.

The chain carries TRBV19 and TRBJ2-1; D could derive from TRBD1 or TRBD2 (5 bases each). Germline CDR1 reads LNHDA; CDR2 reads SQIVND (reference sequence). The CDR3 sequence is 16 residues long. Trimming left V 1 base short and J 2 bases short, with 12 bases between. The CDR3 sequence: CASSIGSRDPYNEQFF. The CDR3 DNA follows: TGTGCCAGTAGTATAGGGTCCAGGGACCCCTACAATGAGCAGTTCTTC. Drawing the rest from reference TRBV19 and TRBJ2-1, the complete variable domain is DGGITQSPKYLFRKEGQNVTLSCEQNLNHDAMYWYRQDPGQGLRLIYYSQIVNDFQKGDIAEGYSVSREKKESFPLTVTSAQKNPTAFYLCASSIGSRDPYNEQFFGPGTRLTVL.

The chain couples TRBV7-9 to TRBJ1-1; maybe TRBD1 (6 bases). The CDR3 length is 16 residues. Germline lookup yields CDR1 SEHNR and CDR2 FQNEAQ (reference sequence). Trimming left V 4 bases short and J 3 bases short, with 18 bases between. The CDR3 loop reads CASSSNLNREDTEAFF. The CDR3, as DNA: TGTGCCAGCAGCTCTAACCTGAACAGGGAGGACACTGAAGCTTTCTTT.

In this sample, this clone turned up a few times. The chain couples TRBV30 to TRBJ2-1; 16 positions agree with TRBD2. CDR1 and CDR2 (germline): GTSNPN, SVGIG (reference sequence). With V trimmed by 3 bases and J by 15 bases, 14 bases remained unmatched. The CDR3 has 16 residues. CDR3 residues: CAWRPNPGLAGGAWFF. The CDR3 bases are TGTGCCTGGAGGCCTAATCCGGGACTAGCGGGGGGGGCATGGTTCTTC.